This T cell receptor beta chain is from a study of blood T cell repertoires in COVID-19. Authors' data handling: Amplification with reference gene primers provided the estimates of nucleated cell counts. TCRdb's table, derived via immunoSEQ multiplex PCR, lists solely in-frame clones and lacks some. That table furnishes V, J and clone size, whereas the DNA furnished D and trimming. Among 45,000 to 60,000 clones, approximately 78% were seen once, and the ten largest hold 13% to 15%. This CDR3 comprises 11 residues. V dropped 6 bases and J dropped 10 bases, with 13 bases sitting between them. CDR1 and CDR2 from the germline V gene are DFQATT and SNEGSKA (reference sequence).

The sequenced material came from peripheral blood. The clonotype was recovered from a human donor with acute or convalescent COVID-19. The donor label of this sample is uncertain. The rearrangement links TRBV20-1 to TRBJ2-1; D gene ambiguous. The CDR3 DNA is TGCAGTGCCCCTGTCCCCAGAGAGCAGTTCTTC. This gives the protein CSAPVPREQFF.